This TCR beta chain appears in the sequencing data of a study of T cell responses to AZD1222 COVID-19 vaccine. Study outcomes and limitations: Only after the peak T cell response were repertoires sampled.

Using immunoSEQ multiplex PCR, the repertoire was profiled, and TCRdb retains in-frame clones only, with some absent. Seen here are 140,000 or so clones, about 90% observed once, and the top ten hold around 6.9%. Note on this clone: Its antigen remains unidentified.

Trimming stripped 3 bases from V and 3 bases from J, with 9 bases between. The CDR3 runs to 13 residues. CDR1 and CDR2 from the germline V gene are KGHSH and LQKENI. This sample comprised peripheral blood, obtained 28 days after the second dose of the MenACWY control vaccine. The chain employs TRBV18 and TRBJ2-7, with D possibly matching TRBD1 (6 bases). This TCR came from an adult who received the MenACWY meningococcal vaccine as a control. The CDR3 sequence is CASSPDRDYEQYF. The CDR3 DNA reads TGTGCCAGCTCACCGGACAGAGACTACGAGCAGTACTTC.